A single sample is the source of the 9 T cell receptor beta chains below, sequenced in a study of blood T cell repertoires in COVID-19. Measured with immunoSEQ multiplex PCR; TCRdb has only the in-frame clones, and not every one. In the table there are a few hundred thousand clones, around 84% of which are singletons. Sequencing input: PBMCs or T cells enriched from blood (not recorded which). Source of these receptors: a woman aged 40 to 50 who had recovered from COVID-19.

The chain carries TRBV12-3 or TRBV12-4 and TRBJ2-5, with 8 bases identical to TRBD1. The CDR3 totals 13 residues. Losses at the gene ends were 2 bases for V and 7 bases for J; bases not matched to a gene: 3. In nucleotides, the CDR3 is TGTGCCAGCAGTTTACAGGGGGCTGGGACCCAGTACTTC. It yields the protein CASSLQGAGTQYF.

This chain uses TRBV29-1 with TRBJ1-1; 8 bases are a match to TRBD1. Germline trimming cut 6 bases from V and 1 base from J; bases unmatched to any gene: 16. The germline CDR1 and CDR2 sequences are SQVTM and ANQGSEA. The length of the CDR3 is 17 residues. In DNA, the CDR3 is TGCAGCGTGAGACAGCTAAGGACAGGGCAGTGGAACACTGAAGCTTTCTTT. Amino acid sequence: CSVRQLRTGQWNTEAFF.

This sequence joins TRBV2 and TRBJ2-7, with TRBD2 matching 12 bases. V was pared by 0 bases and J by 5 bases, with 5 bases of the junction left unmatched. This CDR3 is built from 16 residues. Germline V gene sequence: CDR1 SNHLY, CDR2 FYNNEI. CDR3 coding DNA: TGTGCCAGCAGTGAAGCCCTAGCGGGAGGGGGGAACGAGCAGTACTTC. This gives the protein CASSEALAGGGNEQYF.

There are a few counts of this clone. This chain joins TRBV6-2 or TRBV6-3 and TRBJ2-6; the D gene is possibly TRBD1 (6 bases). Germline loops: CDR1 MNHEY, CDR2 SVGEGT. The CDR3 extends over 17 amino acids. V was cut by 6 bases and J by 1 base, with 16 bases left in between. CDR3 loop: CASSHPQGVSGANVLTF. CDR3 DNA sequence: TGTGCCAGCAGCCATCCACAGGGAGTATCTGGGGCCAACGTCCTGACTTTC.

V usage is TRBV30 and J usage is TRBJ1-4; 8 nucleotides align to TRBD1. Trimming took 0 bases from V and 8 from J; bases not matched to a gene: 14. The length of the CDR3 is 17 residues. From germline, CDR1 is GTSNPN and CDR2 SVGIG (reference sequence). CDR3 bases: TGTGCCTGGAGTGTATCTAGGACAGGGAGGATTGGAGAAAAACTGTTTTTT. Its protein product is CAWSVSRTGRIGEKLFF. Full variable domain (rest looked up from reference TRBV30 and TRBJ1-4): SQTIHQWPATLVQPVGSPLSLECTVEGTSNPNLYWYRQAAGRGLQLLFYSVGIGQISSEVPQNLSASRPQDRQFILSSKKLLLSDSGFYLCAWSVSRTGRIGEKLFFGSGTQLSVL.

V is TRBV2 and J is TRBJ2-5, with TRBD1 matching over 9 bases. Germline V lookup: CDR1 SNHLY, CDR2 FYNNEI. The V segment lost 7 bases and the J segment 4 bases; nucleotides outside the gene matches: 10. The CDR3 totals 15 residues. The CDR3 loop reads CASILGDRVVETQYF. In DNA, the CDR3 is TGTGCCAGCATCTTGGGGGACAGGGTGGTAGAGACCCAGTACTTC.

The genes are TRBV24-1 and TRBJ2-5; the D gene is possibly TRBD1 (6 bases). V lost 1 base to trimming and J lost 3 bases, with 8 bases between them. The CDR3 loop spans 14 amino acids. Germline V CDR1 and CDR2: KGHDR, SFDVKD. CDR3 nucleotide sequence: TGTGCCACCAGTGATTTTTCAGGGGAAGAGACCCAGTACTTC. It is translated as CATSDFSGEETQYF.

The chain employs TRBV5-4 and TRBJ2-5, with D tentatively TRBD1 (6 bases). Germline V gives CDR1 SGHNT, CDR2 YYREEE (reference sequence). Trimming took 0 bases from V and 5 from J, leaving 17 bases between them. The CDR3 contains 16 residues. The chain's CDR3 is CASSLDKQGVGETQYF. DNA of the CDR3: TGTGCCAGCAGCTTGGATAAACAGGGAGTCGGGGAGACCCAGTACTTC.

The chain is built from TRBV7-2 and TRBJ2-1, with 7 nucleotides matching TRBD2. Germline CDR1 and CDR2: SGHTA and FQGNSA. This CDR3 comprises 14 residues. V lost 7 bases, J lost 9 bases, and 12 bases stayed unmatched. The CDR3 DNA sequence: TGTGCCAGCATTACAGGAACCACGGGGGGTGAGCAGTTCTTC. Translating gives CASITGTTGGEQFF.